Shown below are 19 T cell receptor beta chains from a single sample sequenced in a study of blood T cell repertoires in COVID-19. The protocol was immunoSEQ multiplex PCR, while the TCRdb copy is restricted to in-frame clones and leaves out a portion. The table has hundreds of thousands of clones, 85% to 90% seen once. The sequencing input was PBMCs or T cells enriched from blood (not recorded which). The source of these receptors is a woman between 45 and 60 years old who had been exposed to COVID-19.

In this sample, this clone turned up once. The chain combines TRBV24-1 with TRBJ2-5; possible D gene TRBD1, 6 bases. The CDR3 consists of 13 residues. CDR1 KGHDR and CDR2 SFDVKD come from the germline V gene. Deletions cut 2 bases from V and 10 bases from J, with 13 bases between. DNA for the CDR3: TGTGCCACCAGTGATTCCGACCTACAGGGCCAGTACTTC. Its protein product is CATSDSDLQGQYF.

This chain uses TRBV6-5 with TRBJ1-5; D remains ambiguous. V lost 7 bases, J lost 7 bases, and 20 bases lay in between. Germline V gives CDR1 MNHEY, CDR2 SVGAGI. The CDR3 is made up of 15 amino acids. The CDR3 sequence is CASKKTEAVGQPQHF. The CDR3 DNA reads as TGTGCCAGCAAAAAAACGGAGGCGGTAGGACAGCCCCAGCATTTT.

This clone was picked up a small number of times. The V and J genes are TRBV10-1 and TRBJ2-1; 7 bases match TRBD2. The germline V gene encodes CDR1 WNHNN and CDR2 SYGVQD (reference sequence). The V gene end was trimmed by 8 bases and the J gene end by 4 bases; junction bases not matched to a gene: 17. The CDR3 has 17 amino acids. The CDR3, as DNA: TGCGCCAGCTGGGCGGCGGGGGTGTTCCTACTTTACAATGAGCAGTTCTTC. It yields the protein CASWAAGVFLLYNEQFF.

The V call is TRBV2, the J call TRBJ2-1; 7 bases line up with TRBD2. With 7 bases clipped from V and 5 bases from J, the junction kept 14 bases outside the gene matches. This CDR3 is built from 16 residues. Germline V gives CDR1 SNHLY, CDR2 FYNNEI. The CDR3 loop reads CASTPQYAGVNNEQFF. In DNA form, the CDR3 reads TGTGCCAGCACCCCACAATATGCGGGGGTCAACAATGAGCAGTTCTTC.

The chain joins TRBV2 to TRBJ2-2; D gene unclear. V was trimmed by 4 bases and J by 2 bases, leaving 11 bases between them. This CDR3 has 15 residues. Germline V gives CDR1 SNHLY, CDR2 FYNNEI. In DNA form, the CDR3 reads TGTGCCAGCAGTGCGGGTCGGCAAAACACCGGGGAGCTGTTTTTT. This encodes CASSAGRQNTGELFF.

This clone appeared a few times. This sequence joins TRBV5-1 and TRBJ1-3, with D perhaps matching TRBD1 (5 bases). The V end was cut by 5 bases, the J end by 4 bases, with 13 bases between. CDR1 is SGHRS and CDR2 is YFSETQ in the germline V gene. The CDR3 spans 14 residues. The CDR3 loop reads CASSRSGYGNTIYF. As DNA, the CDR3 is TGCGCCAGCAGTAGGTCAGGGTACGGAAACACCATATATTTT.

The chain is built from TRBV5-1 and TRBJ2-2, with TRBD2 matching 8 bases. The CDR3 has 15 amino acids. Germline CDR1 is SGHRS and CDR2 is YFSETQ. V lost 7 bases and J lost 2; bases outside the gene matches: 7. CDR3 amino acids: CASAIAGFNTGELFF. CDR3 nucleotide sequence: TGCGCCAGCGCAATAGCGGGGTTTAACACCGGGGAGCTGTTTTTT.

The chain joins TRBV11-3 to TRBJ2-7; tentatively, D is TRBD2 (6 bases). V gave up 0 bases and J gave up 0 bases, with 9 bases separating them. Germline assignment: CDR1 SGHNT and CDR2 YENEEA. The CDR3 extends over 15 amino acids. CDR3 region: CASSLDGGLSYEQYF. CDR3 bases: TGTGCCAGCAGCTTAGATGGAGGGCTCTCCTACGAGCAGTACTTC. The whole variable domain, filled in from reference TRBV11-3 and TRBJ2-7, reads EAGVVQSPRYKIIEKKQPVAFWCNPISGHNTLYWYLQNLGQGPELLIRYENEEAVDDSQLPKDRFSAERLKGVDSTLKIQPAELGDSAVYLCASSLDGGLSYEQYFGPGTRLTVT.

The rearrangement uses TRBV2 and TRBJ2-7; a weak D match, TRBD1 (6 bases). This CDR3 is 17 amino acids long. Trimming took off 3 bases at V and 7 bases at J, with 25 bases between the two ends. The V gene's germline CDR1 is SNHLY and CDR2 FYNNEI. The CDR3 here is CASSDEAGAPPQQEQYF. DNA of the CDR3: TGTGCCAGCAGTGACGAGGCAGGGGCCCCCCCACAACAGGAGCAGTACTTC.

This chain connects TRBV5-1 to TRBJ2-2; TRBD1 matches 12 bases. Per the germline V gene, CDR1 is SGHRS and CDR2 is YFSETQ. There are 15 residues in the CDR3. V lost 4 bases, J lost 6 bases, and 4 bases stayed unmatched. CDR3 residues: CASSVGQGASGELFF. Written as DNA, the CDR3 is TGCGCCAGCAGCGTGGGACAGGGGGCATCCGGGGAGCTGTTTTTT.

In its sample, this clone was seen a few times. The chain couples TRBV3-1 (or the pseudogene TRBV3-2) to TRBJ2-2, with D uncertain. Trimming left V 7 bases short and J 8 bases short, with 14 bases between. CDR3 length: 13 amino acids. Germline V CDR1 and CDR2: LGHDT, YNNKEL (reference sequence). CDR3 loop: CASTPTDWGELFF. The DNA of the CDR3 is TGTGCCAGCACCCCGACTGACTGGGGGGAGCTGTTTTTT.

The chain combines TRBV7-2 with TRBJ1-1; tentatively, D is TRBD1 (5 bases). The V gene lost 1 base and the J gene lost 6 bases, with 15 bases spanning the gap. The CDR3 is made up of 15 amino acids. Germline CDR1 reads SGHTA; CDR2 reads FQGNSA. CDR3 in amino acids: CASSLVVPGSAEAFF. The CDR3 DNA follows: TGTGCCAGCAGCTTAGTTGTTCCAGGGTCGGCTGAAGCTTTCTTT.

The V gene is TRBV5-1, the J gene TRBJ1-1; TRBD1 aligns across 9 bases. V lost 3 bases and J lost 6; bases outside the gene matches: 9. Germline CDR1 and CDR2: SGHRS and YFSETQ. This CDR3 contains 15 residues. The CDR3 nucleotides are TGCGCCAGCAGCTCCCGGGACAGGGAAGGGGCTGAAGCTTTCTTT. This translates into CASSSRDREGAEAFF. Filled out from reference TRBV5-1 and TRBJ1-1, the complete variable domain reads KAGVTQTPRYLIKTRGQQVTLSCSPISGHRSVSWYQQTPGQGLQFLFEYFSETQRNKGNFPGRFSGRQFSNSRSEMNVSTLELGDSALYLCASSSRDREGAEAFFGQGTRLTVV.

This clone was observed a handful of times. The CDR3: CASSPRGLMNTEAFF. CDR3 bases: TGTGCCAGCAGCCCCAGGGGGCTTATGAACACTGAAGCTTTCTTT. The chain carries TRBV6-5 and TRBJ1-1; 8 bases line up with TRBD1. The V gene end was trimmed by 6 bases and the J gene end by 0 bases; junction bases not matched to a gene: 6. This CDR3 is built from 15 residues. CDR1 is MNHEY and CDR2 is SVGAGI in the germline V gene.

The chain uses TRBV5-4 and TRBJ2-6; 8 bases agree with TRBD1. Germline CDR1 and CDR2: SGHNT and YYREEE (reference sequence). With 4 bases clipped from V and 0 bases from J, the junction kept 12 bases outside the gene matches. This CDR3 contains 19 residues. The CDR3 DNA reads TGTGCCAGCAGCCTAACCAGGGACAGGACCCTCTCTGGGGCCAACGTCCTGACTTTC. This encodes CASSLTRDRTLSGANVLTF. The full variable domain, its missing parts supplied by reference TRBV5-4 and TRBJ2-6, is ETGVTQSPTHLIKTRGQQVTLRCSSQSGHNTVSWYQQALGQGPQFIFQYYREEENGRGNFPPRFSGLQFPNYSSELNVNALELDDSALYLCASSLTRDRTLSGANVLTFGAGSRLTVL.

This clone was seen a single time. V and J are TRBV4-1 and TRBJ2-1; D unresolved. The CDR3 sequence is 14 residues long. Germline V gene sequence: CDR1 MGHRA, CDR2 YSYEKL. V was trimmed by 4 bases and J by 0 bases, leaving 7 bases between them. CDR3 DNA sequence: TGCGCCAGCAGCCGGCCCAGCTCCTACAATGAGCAGTTCTTC. Encoded protein: CASSRPSSYNEQFF.

The V gene is TRBV4-1, the J gene TRBJ1-1, with 9 bases that match TRBD1. After removal of 1 base from V and 9 bases from J, the junction contained 3 bases not matched to a gene. Looked up from germline, CDR1 is MGHRA and CDR2 is YSYEKL. There are 13 residues in the CDR3. The CDR3 protein is CASSQGGTGKAFF. In DNA form, the CDR3 reads TGCGCCAGCAGCCAAGGGGGGACAGGGAAAGCTTTCTTT.

The chain couples TRBV28 to TRBJ1-5; perhaps TRBD1 as D (6 bases). CDR3 size: 12 residues. Per germline, CDR1 MDHEN and CDR2 SYDVKM. Trimming took off 8 bases at V and 6 bases at J, with 11 bases between the two ends. CDR3: CASGQNFQPQHF. CDR3 coding DNA: TGTGCCAGCGGACAGAACTTTCAGCCCCAGCATTTT.

This chain connects TRBV27 to TRBJ2-2; 10 nucleotides match TRBD2. With 5 bases clipped from V and 6 bases from J, the junction kept 9 bases outside the gene matches. The CDR3 length is 16 residues. Germline V gene sequence: CDR1 MNHEY, CDR2 SMNVEV (reference sequence). The CDR3 DNA follows: TGTGCCAGCAGTCCCTTAGCGGGGGGTCTCTCCGGGGAGCTGTTTTTT. Encoded protein: CASSPLAGGLSGELFF.